The present TCR beta chain was sequenced within a study of blood T cell repertoires in COVID-19. Study as a whole: Italy, Spain and the United States were the sources of the convalescent and acute COVID-19 samples.

Trimming removed 9 bases from V and 5 bases from J, with 15 bases in between. This CDR3 comprises 14 residues. Per the germline V gene, CDR1 is KGHDR and CDR2 is SFDVKD. This table comes from immunoSEQ multiplex PCR, and its TCRdb copy is limited to in-frame clones, with some not included. This table has approximately 60,000 clones, around 93% appearing once. Sequenced input: peripheral blood. The receptor was derived from a man aged 65 to 85 with active COVID-19. The rearrangement uses TRBV24-1 and TRBJ1-4; no definite D call. DNA for the CDR3: TGTGCCACCTCCGGCCGCGGGGAGAATGAAAAACTGTTTTTT. This translates into CATSGRGENEKLFF.